Included here is one TCR beta chain sequence, with context. The table came from immunoSEQ multiplex PCR; TCRdb's copy has only in-frame clones and leaves some out. The sample has about 53,000 clones, about nine tenths seen once. The data stem from a study of T cell changes during pregnancy in multiple sclerosis. Trimming pared 1 base from V and 3 bases from J, leaving 9 bases between. CDR3 length equals 14 residues. The germline CDR1 and CDR2 sequences are MGHDK and SYGVNS. The material was CD4+ T cells from peripheral blood mononuclear cells, obtained in the third trimester of pregnancy. The genes are TRBV25-1 and TRBJ1-1, with D maybe TRBD1 (6 bases). The TCR was taken from a female donor with multiple sclerosis, enrolled in a pregnancy study. The CDR3 region has the DNA TGTGCCAGCAGTGAATTTAAGGGGGACACTGAAGCTTTCTTT. Amino acid sequence: CASSEFKGDTEAFF.